This T cell receptor (beta chain) was obtained from a study of technical replicates of blood from a few donors. Here immunoSEQ multiplex PCR was the method, and the copy in TCRdb shows in-frame clones only, minus some. The table records around 93,000 clones, more than 85% of them present only once. CDR3 length: 16 residues. The germline CDR1 and CDR2 sequences are SGHTA and FQGNSA. Trimming cost V 5 bases and J 7 bases; bases outside gene matches: 17. V usage is TRBV7-2 and J usage is TRBJ2-7, with TRBD2 matching over 7 bases. Source material: T cells isolated from PBMCs. This sequence was found in a human donor in good health. The CDR3 spells CASSPWVEAGANEQYF. CDR3 bases: TGTGCCAGCAGCCCCTGGGTAGAGGCGGGAGCAAATGAGCAGTACTTC.